The source of this T cell receptor beta chain is a study of blood T cell repertoires in COVID-19. Across the whole study: PBMCs, B-cell-depleted T cells, or T cells provided the cDNA or gDNA that made up the material.

The assay was immunoSEQ multiplex PCR, and TCRdb's table has in-frame clones only and misses some. Of 180,000 or so clones in the sample, approximately 80% were seen once. This clone was observed once. From germline, CDR1 is SGHTA and CDR2 FQGTGA. V dropped 6 bases and J dropped 5; count of bases not matched to a gene: 21. The CDR3 is 19 amino acids. The clonotype comes from a man aged 50-59 years who had recovered from COVID-19. The chain links TRBV7-3 to TRBJ2-2; 7 bases map to TRBD2. Sample: peripheral blood. The CDR3 sequence is CASRHYNGASGAWTGELFF. The CDR3 DNA sequence: TGTGCCAGCAGACACTACAACGGGGCTAGCGGAGCATGGACCGGGGAGCTGTTTTTT. Filled out from reference TRBV7-3 and TRBJ2-2, the complete variable domain reads GAGVSQTPSNKVTEKGKYVELRCDPISGHTALYWYRQSLGQGPEFLIYFQGTGAADDSGLPNDRFFAVRPEGSVSTLKIQRTERGDSAVYLCASRHYNGASGAWTGELFFGEGSRLTVL.